Below, one TCR beta chain is given with its context. What this receptor recognizes is not known. One base away there is no much larger clone; base qualities are not given. This entry is derived from a study of metastatic and nonmetastatic thyroid tumors (TCRdb year 2020). Turning to the overall study: For patients with malignant and with benign thyroid disease, the researchers compared repertoires between peripheral blood samples and tumor or nodule tissue samples.

None of the patients had been given any treatment before thyroid surgery. Using T-cell receptor beta sequencing, the study looked back at clinical samples from patients collected from about 2011 to 2018. Broader findings and caveats from the paper: In both blood and tumor samples, TCR beta diversity was reported to be significantly higher in malignant tumors than in benign nodules.

The library was built by means of PCR. Sequenced on an Illumina HiSeq 4000. High-throughput sequencing was used to profile the TCR beta-chain CDR3 region of every patient. Processing in the source paper ran as follows. CDR3 differences across clinicopathological groups were used to build a classifier for discriminating distant-metastatic papillary thyroid cancer patients. The Shannon index was used to assess repertoire diversity, and the Morisita-Horn index was used to assess tumor-blood repertoire similarity. TCRdb itself trimmed the public reads at Q25 with fastp, ran MiXCR and retained productive beta chains. The V and J calls, along with clone size, are taken from TCRdb and not from the paper's own processing. Across this sample there are 39,000 or so clones, with over 40% seen only once. The ten most abundant clones make up 24% of the sample. V is cut back by 0 bases and J by 1 base, with 6 bases in the junction unmatched. CDR1 and CDR2 (GTSNPN, SVGIG) derive from the germline V gene (reference sequence). Including the terminal cysteine and phenylalanine, the CDR3 comprises 16 residues. Of all the DNA, just the CDR3 is kept, 48 bases in frame from base 1.

The sequenced material came from tumor tissue. The TCR was taken from a male donor with papillary thyroid cancer or a benign thyroid nodule (not recorded which). Some clones in this sample may be carry-over from other donors' samples. In this chain, TRBV30 is recombined with TRBJ2-5, and 9 junctional nucleotides match TRBD2. The CDR3 protein: CAWSVSAGGLQETQYF. At the DNA level, the sequence is TGTGCCTGGAGTGTGTCAGCGGGAGGCCTCCAAGAGACCCAGTACTTC.